This T cell receptor beta chain was sequenced for a study of CD4 T cells in relation to SARS-CoV-2 and coronaviruses. Study-level findings and limits: Pre-pandemic and post-infection samples never came from the same donor. SARS-CoV-2-driven expansion was significantly weaker in crossreactive than monoreactive clones.

As for this clone: Its antigen is undetermined.

Unexposed donor CD4+ T cells date from about 2011-2018, before the COVID-19 pandemic. The cells were cultured for 10 days before CD4+ T cells were isolated. Cells permitting, SARS-CoV-2 S/N and four cold-coronavirus spikes were tested on unexposed-donor CD4+ T cells. Half the medium was replaced with IL-2 medium on days 3 and 7. The protocol was immunoSEQ multiplex PCR, while the TCRdb copy is restricted to in-frame clones and leaves out a portion. The repertoire includes almost 20,000 clones, roughly 80% of them detected once, and 20% to 25% sits in the top ten. Germline V gene sequence: CDR1 SEHNR, CDR2 FQNEAQ (reference sequence). The V gene lost 1 base and the J gene lost 4 bases, with 8 bases spanning the gap. CDR3 size: 14 residues.

The sequence came from a human donor in good health. V gene TRBV7-9 combines with J gene TRBJ1-5; maybe TRBD1 (5 bases). The sequencing sample was made of CD4+ T cells from PBMCs, cultured in vitro. The chain's CDR3 is CASSLGAGNQPQHF. CDR3 sequence (DNA): TGTGCCAGCAGCTTAGGAGCAGGGAATCAGCCCCAGCATTTT.